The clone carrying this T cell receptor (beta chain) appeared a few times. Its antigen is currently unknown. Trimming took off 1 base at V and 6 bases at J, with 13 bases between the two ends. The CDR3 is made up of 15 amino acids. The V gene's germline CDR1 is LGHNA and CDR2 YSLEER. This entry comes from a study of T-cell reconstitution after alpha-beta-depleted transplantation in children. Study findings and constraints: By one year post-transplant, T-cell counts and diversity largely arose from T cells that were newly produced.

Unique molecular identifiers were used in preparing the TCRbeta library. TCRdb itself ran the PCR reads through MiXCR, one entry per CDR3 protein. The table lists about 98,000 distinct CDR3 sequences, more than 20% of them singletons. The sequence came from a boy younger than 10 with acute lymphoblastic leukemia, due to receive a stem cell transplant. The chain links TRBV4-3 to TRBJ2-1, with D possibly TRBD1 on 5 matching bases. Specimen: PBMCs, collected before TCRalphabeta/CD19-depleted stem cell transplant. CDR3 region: CASSQGWQGGNEQFF. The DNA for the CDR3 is TGCGCCAGCAGCCAAGGTTGGCAGGGTGGCAATGAGCAGTTCTTC.